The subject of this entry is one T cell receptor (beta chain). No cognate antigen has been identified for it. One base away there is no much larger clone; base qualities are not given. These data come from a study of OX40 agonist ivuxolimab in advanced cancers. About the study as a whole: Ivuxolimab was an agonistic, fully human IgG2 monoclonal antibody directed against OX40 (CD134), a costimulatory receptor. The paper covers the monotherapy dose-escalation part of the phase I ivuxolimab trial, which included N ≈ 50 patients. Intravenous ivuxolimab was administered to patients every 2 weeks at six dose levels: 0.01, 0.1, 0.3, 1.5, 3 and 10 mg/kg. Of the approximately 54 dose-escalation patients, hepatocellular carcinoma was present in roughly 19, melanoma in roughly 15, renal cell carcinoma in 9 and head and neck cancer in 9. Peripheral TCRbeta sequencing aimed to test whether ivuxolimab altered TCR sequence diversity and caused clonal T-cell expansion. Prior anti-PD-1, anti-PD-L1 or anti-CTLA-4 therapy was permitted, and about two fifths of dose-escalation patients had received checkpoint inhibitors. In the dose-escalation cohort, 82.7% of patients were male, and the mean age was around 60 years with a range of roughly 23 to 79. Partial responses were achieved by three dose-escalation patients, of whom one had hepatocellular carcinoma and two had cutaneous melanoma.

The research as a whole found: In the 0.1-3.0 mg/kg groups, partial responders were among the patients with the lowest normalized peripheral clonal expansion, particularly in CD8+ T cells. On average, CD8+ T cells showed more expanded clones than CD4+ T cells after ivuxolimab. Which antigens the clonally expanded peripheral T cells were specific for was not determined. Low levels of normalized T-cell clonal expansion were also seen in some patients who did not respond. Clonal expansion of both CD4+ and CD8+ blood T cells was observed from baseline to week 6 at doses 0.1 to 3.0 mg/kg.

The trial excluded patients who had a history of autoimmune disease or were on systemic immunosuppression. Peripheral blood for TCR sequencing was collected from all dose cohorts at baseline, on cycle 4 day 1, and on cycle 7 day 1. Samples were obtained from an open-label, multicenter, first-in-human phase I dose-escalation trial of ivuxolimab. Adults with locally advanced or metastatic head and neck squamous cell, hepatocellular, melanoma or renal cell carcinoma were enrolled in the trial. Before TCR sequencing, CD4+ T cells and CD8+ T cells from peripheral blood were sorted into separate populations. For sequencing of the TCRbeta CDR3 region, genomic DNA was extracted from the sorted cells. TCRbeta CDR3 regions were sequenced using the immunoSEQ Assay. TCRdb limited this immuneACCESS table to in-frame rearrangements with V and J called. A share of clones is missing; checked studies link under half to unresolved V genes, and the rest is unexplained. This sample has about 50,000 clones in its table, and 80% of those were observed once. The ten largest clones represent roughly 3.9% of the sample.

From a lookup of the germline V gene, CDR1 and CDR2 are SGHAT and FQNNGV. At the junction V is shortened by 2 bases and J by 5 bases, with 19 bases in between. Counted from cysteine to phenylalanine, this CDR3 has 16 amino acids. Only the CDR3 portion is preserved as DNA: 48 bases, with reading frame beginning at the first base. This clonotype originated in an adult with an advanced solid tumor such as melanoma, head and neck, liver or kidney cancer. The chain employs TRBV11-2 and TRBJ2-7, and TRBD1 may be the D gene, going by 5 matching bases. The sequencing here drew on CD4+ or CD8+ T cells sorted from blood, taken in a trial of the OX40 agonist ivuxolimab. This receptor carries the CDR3 CASSLLGDQGYDEQYF. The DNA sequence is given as TGTGCCAGCAGCTTACTCGGCGATCAGGGTTACGACGAGCAGTACTTC.